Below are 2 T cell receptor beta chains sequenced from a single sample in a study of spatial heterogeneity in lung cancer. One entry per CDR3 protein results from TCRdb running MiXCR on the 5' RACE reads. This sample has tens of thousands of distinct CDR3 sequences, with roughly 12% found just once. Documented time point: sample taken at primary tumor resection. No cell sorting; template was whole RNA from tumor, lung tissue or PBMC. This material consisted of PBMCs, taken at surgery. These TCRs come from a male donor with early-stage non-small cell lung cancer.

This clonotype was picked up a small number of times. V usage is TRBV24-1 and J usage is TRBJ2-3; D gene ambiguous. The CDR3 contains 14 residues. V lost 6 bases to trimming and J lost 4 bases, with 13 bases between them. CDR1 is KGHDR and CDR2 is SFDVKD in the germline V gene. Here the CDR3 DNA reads TGTGCCACCAGTCGGTCGGCGAGTGCAGATACGCAGTATTTT. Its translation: CATSRSASADTQYF.

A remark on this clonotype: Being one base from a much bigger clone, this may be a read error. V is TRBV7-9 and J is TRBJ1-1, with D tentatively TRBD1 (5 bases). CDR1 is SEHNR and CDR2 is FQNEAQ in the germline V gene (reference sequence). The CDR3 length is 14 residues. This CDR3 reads CAGSSNRAGAEAFF. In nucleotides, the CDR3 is TGTGCCGGCAGCTCCAATCGGGCGGGGGCTGAAGCTTTCTTT.